These 15 T cell receptor beta chains were all obtained from the same sample, sequenced in a study of blood T cell repertoires in COVID-19. TCRdb's table, derived via immunoSEQ multiplex PCR, lists solely in-frame clones and lacks some. The top ten hold under 13% of the sample, which has roughly 150,000 clones, 80% to 85% seen once. The specimen sequenced was peripheral blood. The receptors were sampled from a man in his 70s with active or convalescent COVID-19.

J is TRBJ2-3 and V is TRBV6-2 or TRBV6-3, with a tentative D call TRBD2 (6 bases). The CDR3 is 16 residues long. V lost 4 bases, J lost 0 bases, and 14 bases lay in between. CDR1 and CDR2 from the germline V gene are MNHEY and SVGEGT. The CDR3 region has the DNA TGTGCCAGCAGTTTAGGGGAGGCTGCTAGCACAGATACGCAGTATTTT. Translated, it gives CASSLGEAASTDTQYF.

The V and J genes are TRBV24-1 and TRBJ2-7; 7 nucleotides line up with TRBD1. After removal of 4 bases from V and 4 bases from J, the junction contained 6 bases not matched to a gene. Germline CDR1 and CDR2: KGHDR and SFDVKD. The CDR3 sequence is 14 residues long. CDR3 sequence: CATSEATGWYEQYF. The CDR3 coding sequence is TGTGCCACCAGTGAGGCGACAGGGTGGTACGAGCAGTACTTC.

The chain uses TRBV5-6 and TRBJ1-1; TRBD1 might be the D (6 bases). Trimming stripped 0 bases from V and 0 bases from J, with 12 bases between. The CDR3 totals 16 residues. Per the germline V gene, CDR1 is SGHDT and CDR2 is YYEEEE. This CDR3 is CASSLVTGTLNTEAFF. The CDR3 DNA reads as TGTGCCAGCAGCTTGGTCACCGGGACACTGAACACTGAAGCTTTCTTT.

The chain is built from TRBV7-2 and TRBJ2-1; possibly TRBD1 for D (5 bases). The CDR3 totals 15 residues. The V end lost 4 bases, the J end lost 4 bases, and 14 bases lay between the germline ends. Per germline, CDR1 SGHTA and CDR2 FQGNSA. The CDR3 DNA reads as TGTGCCAGCAGCTCAACGGCAAGGGGTTACAATGAGCAGTTCTTC. As protein: CASSSTARGYNEQFF.

The V gene is TRBV18, the J gene TRBJ2-5; D may be TRBD2 (5 bases). The CDR3 is made up of 15 amino acids. CDR1 KGHSH and CDR2 LQKENI come from the germline V gene. Trimming cost V 1 base and J 2 bases, with 11 bases left between them. The CDR3 nucleotides are TGTGCCAGCTCACCACTAGGAGGTCAGCAAGAGACCCAGTACTTC. The encoded protein is CASSPLGGQQETQYF. Together with reference TRBV18 and TRBJ2-5, the CDR3 gives the full variable domain: NAGVMQNPRHLVRRRGQEARLRCSPMKGHSHVYWYRQLPEEGLKFMVYLQKENIIDESGMPKERFSAEFPKEGPSILRIQQVVRGDSAAYFCASSPLGGQQETQYFGPGTRLLVL.

The table lists this clone with a count of one. V is TRBV24-1 and J is TRBJ1-6; D call uncertain. Trimming took off 5 bases at V and 7 bases at J, with 20 bases between the two ends. CDR1 is KGHDR and CDR2 is SFDVKD in the germline V gene. The CDR3 extends over 17 amino acids. This CDR3 is CATSVLRAPTGNSPLHF. The CDR3, as DNA: TGTGCCACCAGTGTCCTGAGGGCTCCGACTGGGAATTCACCCCTCCACTTT.

The chain has TRBV28 and TRBJ2-4; TRBD2 matches at 12 bases. V trimming: 3 bases; J trimming: 9 bases; junction bases outside the gene matches: 9. This CDR3 contains 16 residues. Germline loops: CDR1 MDHEN, CDR2 SYDVKM. The CDR3 DNA is TGTGCCAGCAGTTTGACTAGCGGGGGCGTCGGGGGCATTCAGTACTTC. Its protein is CASSLTSGGVGGIQYF.

The chain uses TRBV7-3 and TRBJ2-3, with D perhaps TRBD2 (6 bases). The CDR3 has 15 residues. Germline CDR1 and CDR2: SGHTA and FQGTGA. V was cut by 1 base and J by 3 bases, with 11 bases left in between. CDR3 bases: TGTGCCAGCAGCTTAAGGGCGGGGATAACAGATACGCAGTATTTT. This gives the protein CASSLRAGITDTQYF.

This chain connects TRBV18 to TRBJ2-1; 8 bases align to TRBD2. Per the germline V gene, CDR1 is KGHSH and CDR2 is LQKENI. Unmatched junction bases numbered 9, after V lost 3 bases and J lost 8 bases. This CDR3 contains 15 residues. The DNA of the CDR3 is TGTGCCAGCTCACCCTCTACGGGAGGGATCTATGAGCAGTTCTTC. This translates into CASSPSTGGIYEQFF.

V and J are TRBV4-3 and TRBJ2-1; D perhaps matches TRBD1 (6 bases). The CDR3 is made up of 19 amino acids. V lost 1 base and J lost 4, with 23 bases in between. CDR1 and CDR2 from the germline V gene are LGHNA and YSLEER. CDR3: CASSQGPGQGHPNYNEQFF. As DNA, the CDR3 is TGCGCCAGCAGCCAAGGCCCGGGACAAGGCCACCCAAATTACAATGAGCAGTTCTTC.

CDR3 in DNA: TGTGCCAGCAGCTTAGAGGCGGGGCCTTACAATGAGCAGTTCTTC. Translation gives CASSLEAGPYNEQFF. The chain is built from TRBV7-2 and TRBJ2-1; D perhaps matches TRBD2 (6 bases). The V end was cut by 1 base, the J end by 4 bases, with 11 bases between. CDR1 and CDR2 from the germline V gene are SGHTA and FQGNSA. The CDR3 has 15 residues.

This clone has just one count. The V and J genes are TRBV28 and TRBJ1-5; perhaps TRBD1 as D (6 bases). Trimming left V 5 bases short and J 6 bases short, with 14 bases between. Germline V lookup: CDR1 MDHEN, CDR2 SYDVKM. This CDR3 has 14 amino acids. CDR3 DNA sequence: TGTGCCAGCAGTACAGGGTCCGTTTCTCAGCCCCAGCATTTT. Its protein product is CASSTGSVSQPQHF.

The rearrangement joins TRBV7-8 to TRBJ2-4; 7 nucleotides agree with TRBD2. The germline V gene encodes CDR1 SGHVS and CDR2 FQNEAQ. V lost 1 base to trimming and J lost 1 base; unmatched junction nucleotides: 7. The CDR3 contains 17 residues. This CDR3 is CASSLGGGYRAKNIQYF. The CDR3 DNA sequence: TGTGCCAGCAGCTTAGGGGGAGGGTATAGGGCCAAAAACATTCAGTACTTC. Full variable domain (missing parts from reference TRBV7-8 and TRBJ2-4): GAGVSQSPRYKVAKRGQDVALRCDPISGHVSLFWYQQALGQGPEFLTYFQNEAQLDKSGLPSDRFFAERPEGSVSTLKIQRTQQEDSAVYLCASSLGGGYRAKNIQYFGAGTRLSVL.

V usage is TRBV6-5 and J usage is TRBJ2-7, with D possibly TRBD1 on 7 matching bases. Trimming took 2 bases from V and 4 from J, leaving 15 bases between them. Germline-derived CDR1 and CDR2 are MNHEY and SVGAGI. The length of the CDR3 is 15 residues. This CDR3 reads CASSYQGGLVYEQYF. The CDR3 coding sequence is TGTGCCAGCAGTTACCAGGGGGGCTTGGTTTACGAGCAGTACTTC.

The chain recombines TRBV5-1 with TRBJ2-3; TRBD2 agrees at 11 bases. After removal of 2 bases from V and 3 bases from J, the junction contained 2 bases not matched to a gene. The CDR3 loop spans 15 amino acids. Germline V lookup: CDR1 SGHRS, CDR2 YFSETQ. CDR3: CASSFSGGATDTQYF. For the CDR3, the DNA is TGCGCCAGCAGCTTTAGCGGGGGGGCTACAGATACGCAGTATTTT.